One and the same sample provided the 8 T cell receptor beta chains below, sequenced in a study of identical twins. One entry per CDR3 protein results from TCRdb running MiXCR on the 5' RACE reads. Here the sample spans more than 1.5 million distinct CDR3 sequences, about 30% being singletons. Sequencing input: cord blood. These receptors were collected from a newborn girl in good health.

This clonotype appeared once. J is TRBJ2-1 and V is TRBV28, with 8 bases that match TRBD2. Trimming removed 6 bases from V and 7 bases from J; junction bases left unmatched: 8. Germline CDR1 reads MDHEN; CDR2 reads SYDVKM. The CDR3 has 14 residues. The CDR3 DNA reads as TGTGCCAGCAGACTACACCCTAGCGGGAATGAGCAGTTCTTC. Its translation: CASRLHPSGNEQFF. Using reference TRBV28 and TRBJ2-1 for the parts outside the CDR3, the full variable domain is DVKVTQSSRYLVKRTGEKVFLECVQDMDHENMFWYRQDPGLGLRLIYFSYDVKMKEKGDIPEGYSVSREKKERFSLILESASTNQTSMYLCASRLHPSGNEQFFGPGTRLTVL.

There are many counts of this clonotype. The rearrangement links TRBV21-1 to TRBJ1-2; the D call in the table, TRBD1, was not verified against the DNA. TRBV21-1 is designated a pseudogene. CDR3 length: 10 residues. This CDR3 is CARETGGYTF. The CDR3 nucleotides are TGTGCCAGAGAGACAGGTGGCTACACCTTC.

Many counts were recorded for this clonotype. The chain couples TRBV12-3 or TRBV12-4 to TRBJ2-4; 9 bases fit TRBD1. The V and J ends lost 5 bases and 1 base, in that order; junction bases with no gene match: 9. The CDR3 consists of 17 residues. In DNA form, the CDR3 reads TGTGCCAGCAGTCCAGGGACAGGGATGGTTGCCAAAAACATTCAGTACTTC. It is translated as CASSPGTGMVAKNIQYF.

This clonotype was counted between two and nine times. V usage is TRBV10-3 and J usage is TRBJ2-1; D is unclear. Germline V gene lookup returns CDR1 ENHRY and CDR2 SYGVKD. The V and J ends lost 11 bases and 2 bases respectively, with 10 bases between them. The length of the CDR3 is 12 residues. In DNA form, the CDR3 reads TGTGCCTTCGGACCTACCTACAATGAGCAGTTCTTC. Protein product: CAFGPTYNEQFF.

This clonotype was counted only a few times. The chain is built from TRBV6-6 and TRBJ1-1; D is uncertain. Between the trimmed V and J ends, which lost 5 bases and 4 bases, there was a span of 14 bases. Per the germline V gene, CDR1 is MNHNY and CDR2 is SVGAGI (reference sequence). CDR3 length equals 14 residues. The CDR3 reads CASSPPAPSTEAFF. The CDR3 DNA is TGTGCCAGCAGTCCCCCGGCCCCCTCCACTGAAGCTTTCTTT.

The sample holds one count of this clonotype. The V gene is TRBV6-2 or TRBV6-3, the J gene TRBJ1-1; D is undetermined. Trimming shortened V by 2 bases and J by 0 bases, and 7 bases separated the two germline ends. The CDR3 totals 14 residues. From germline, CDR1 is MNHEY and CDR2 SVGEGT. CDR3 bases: TGTGCCAGCAGTTACGCACTGCTGAACACTGAAGCTTTCTTT. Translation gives CASSYALLNTEAFF.

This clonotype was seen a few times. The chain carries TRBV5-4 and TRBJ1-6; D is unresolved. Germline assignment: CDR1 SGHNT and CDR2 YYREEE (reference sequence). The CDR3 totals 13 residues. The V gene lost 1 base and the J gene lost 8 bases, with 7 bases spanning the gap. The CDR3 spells CASSLLYDSPLHF. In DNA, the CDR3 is TGTGCCAGCAGCTTGCTTTACGATTCACCCCTCCACTTT.

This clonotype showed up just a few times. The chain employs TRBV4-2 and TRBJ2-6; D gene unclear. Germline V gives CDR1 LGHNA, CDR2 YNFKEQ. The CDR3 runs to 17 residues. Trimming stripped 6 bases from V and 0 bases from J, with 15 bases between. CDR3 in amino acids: CASSPIPTVSGANVLTF. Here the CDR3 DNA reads TGTGCCAGCAGTCCAATCCCGACGGTCTCTGGGGCCAACGTCCTGACTTTC.